The 11 T cell receptor beta chains reported below all come from one sample, sequenced in a study of vaccination and CD4 T cells after COVID-19. For these receptors, no antigen is known. As to treatment: approximately nine-day PBMC culture with coronavirus spike peptide pools or control peptides (ViraFEST assay). Once obtained from cultured CD4+ T cells, the DNA was sequenced using the Oncomine TCR Beta short-read assay. TCRdb recomputed calls from the PCR reads with MiXCR, one row per CDR3 protein. The table lists around 20,000 distinct CDR3 sequences, 48% of them singletons, with around 5% in the top ten. Sequencing input: CD4+ T cells from blood, cultured in vitro. The receptors stem from a human donor who had recovered from COVID-19.

The V call is TRBV15, the J call TRBJ1-5; D unresolved. CDR3 length: 14 residues. CDR1 is LNHNV, CDR2 YYDKDF, per germline (reference sequence). V was clipped by 0 bases and J by 4 bases, with 7 bases between them. The CDR3 sequence: CATSRDGVNQPQHF. DNA of the CDR3: TGTGCCACCAGCAGAGATGGGGTAAATCAGCCCCAGCATTTT.

The chain combines TRBV20-1 with TRBJ2-5, with a tentative D call TRBD2 (6 bases). The V and J ends lost 6 bases and 5 bases respectively, with 19 bases between them. CDR1 is DFQATT and CDR2 is SNEGSKA in the germline V gene (reference sequence). The CDR3 consists of 14 residues. In DNA, the CDR3 is TGCAGTGCCCCGGGGGAAAGTGATATGGAGACCCAGTACTTC. It specifies CSAPGESDMETQYF.

This clonotype was seen a single time. V gene TRBV11-2 combines with J gene TRBJ2-7; D is unclear. This CDR3 has 13 residues. The V gene lost 3 bases and the J gene lost 5 bases, with 11 bases spanning the gap. CDR1 and CDR2 from the germline V gene are SGHAT and FQNNGV. The CDR3 DNA is TGTGCCAGCAGCTTGTTGAGGAGCCACGAGCAGTACTTC. Amino acid sequence: CASSLLRSHEQYF.

This rearrangement joins TRBV30 to TRBJ1-1; no clear D gene. The CDR3 contains 13 residues. Germline V CDR1 and CDR2: GTSNPN, SVGIG (reference sequence). With 2 bases removed from V and 1 base from J, the gap between germline ends came to 8 bases. The CDR3 here is CAWSKSGNTEAFF. Written as DNA, the CDR3 is TGTGCCTGGAGTAAGTCGGGGAACACTGAAGCTTTCTTT.

This clonotype was seen a handful of times. This chain links TRBV7-3 with TRBJ2-3; weak D call: TRBD2 (5 bases). Germline-derived CDR1 and CDR2 are SGHTA and FQGTGA. This CDR3 has 13 amino acids. V lost 8 bases to trimming and J lost 2 bases, with 11 bases between them. CDR3 protein: CASGGLDTDTQYF. In nucleotides, the CDR3 is TGTGCCAGCGGAGGCCTCGACACAGATACGCAGTATTTT.

V is TRBV5-8 and J is TRBJ1-5, with 8 positions matching TRBD1. Germline trimming cut 0 bases from V and 5 bases from J; bases unmatched to any gene: 4. The CDR3 runs to 15 residues. Germline V gene data show CDR1 as SGHTS and CDR2 as YDEGEE. The CDR3 protein is CASSLDRGVYQPQHF. CDR3 coding DNA: TGTGCCAGCAGCTTGGACAGGGGGGTCTATCAGCCCCAGCATTTT.

The J gene is TRBJ1-2, the V gene TRBV6-5; 10 bases align to TRBD1. The CDR3 is made up of 15 amino acids. The germline V gene has CDR1 MNHEY and CDR2 SVGAGI. J was trimmed by 5 bases and V by 2 bases; bases with no gene match: 5. The CDR3 loop is CASSYPGTGVYGYTF. CDR3 bases: TGTGCCAGCAGTTACCCAGGGACAGGGGTGTATGGCTACACCTTC.

This clonotype has only a few counts. The chain employs TRBV5-1 and TRBJ2-4; no firm D call. CDR1 SGHRS and CDR2 YFSETQ come from the germline V gene. The CDR3 sequence is 12 residues long. V was clipped by 0 bases and J by 7 bases, with 5 bases between them. The CDR3 nucleotides read TGCGCCAGCAGCTTGGAGGACAACATTCAGTACTTC. Residues: CASSLEDNIQYF.

The sample holds a few counts of this clonotype. This chain connects TRBV11-2 to TRBJ1-1; TRBD1 matches at 8 bases. The CDR3 totals 13 residues. Germline CDR1 SGHAT, CDR2 FQNNGV. The trim removed 5 bases at V and 5 bases at J, leaving 4 bases unmatched. The DNA of the CDR3 is TGTGCCAGCAGCGTACAGGGGGGGACTGAAGCTTTCTTT. Translating gives CASSVQGGTEAFF.

The genes are TRBV10-3 and TRBJ2-7; the match to TRBD1 covers 8 bases. Germline assignment: CDR1 ENHRY and CDR2 SYGVKD. This CDR3 comprises 15 residues. The junction had 11 bases not matched to a gene; V was cut back by 3 bases and J by 7 bases. The CDR3 nucleotides are TGTGCCATCAGTGAAAGGGACAGGAGCTTTGAGGAGCAGTACTTC. Residues: CAISERDRSFEEQYF.

The chain joins TRBV10-2 to TRBJ2-1; D gene uncertain. Trimming took off 5 bases at V and 8 bases at J, with 10 bases between the two ends. The CDR3 runs 12 residues. The germline gives CDR1 WSHSY, CDR2 SAAADI. CDR3 bases: TGCGCCAGCAGTCCGGGCTTCGATGAGCAGTTCTTC. It codes for CASSPGFDEQFF.